A selection of T cell receptor beta chains follows, all from one sample in a study of blood T cell repertoires in COVID-19. Measured with immunoSEQ multiplex PCR; TCRdb has only the in-frame clones, and not every one. Among some 190,000 clones listed, about four fifths were seen once. The source material was peripheral blood. The source is a man in his sixties with acute or convalescent COVID-19. The CDR3 runs from the conserved cysteine through the conserved F or W. D genes are given only for firm matches. The size field is filled for only some rows; it gives once, few, many or a size class.

j_call | v_call | clone_size | d_call | cdr3_length | cdr3_nt | cdr3_aa
TRBJ1-5 | TRBV7-2 | NA | TRBD1 | 15 | TGTGCCAGCAGCCCAACGACAGGGGACAATCAGCCCCAGCATTTT | CASSPTTGDNQPQHF
TRBJ2-3 | TRBV11-2 | NA | NA | 17 | TGTGCCAGCAGCGATTGGGAGGGGGGCGCGGAGACAGATACGCAGTATTTT | CASSDWEGGAETDTQYF
TRBJ1-2 | TRBV19 | NA | NA | 13 | TGTGCCAGTAGTCCCCAGGCAAGCTATGGCTACACCTTC | CASSPQASYGYTF
TRBJ2-1 | TRBV5-1 | NA | NA | 14 | TGCGCCAGCAGCGCCTCGAACGGGGACAATGAGCAGTTCTTC | CASSASNGDNEQFF
TRBJ1-5 | TRBV12-5 | NA | NA | 14 | TGTGCTAGTGCAACCCAGGGCCCCAATCAGCCCCAGCATTTT | CASATQGPNQPQHF
TRBJ1-5 | TRBV5-1 | NA | NA | 15 | TGCGCCAGCAGCAGCGGGAAGAATGATAATCAGCCCCAGCATTTT | CASSSGKNDNQPQHF
TRBJ1-1 | TRBV6-5 | NA | TRBD1 | 16 | TGTGCCAGCAGTTACGCGGACAGGGGGTCGGACACTGAAGCTTTCTTT | CASSYADRGSDTEAFF
TRBJ2-1 | TRBV7-7 | NA | TRBD2 | 13 | TGTGCCAGCAGCTCTGGGACTAGCGATGAGCAGTTCTTC | CASSSGTSDEQFF
TRBJ2-5 | TRBV9 | NA | TRBD2 | 17 | TGTGCCAGCAGCGTAGGAGAAAGCGGGGGCCGACAAGAGACCCAGTACTTC | CASSVGESGGRQETQYF
TRBJ2-1 | TRBV7-2 | NA | TRBD2 | 15 | TGTGCCAGCAGGGAGACTAGCGGGAGGAGGAATGAGCAGTTCTTC | CASRETSGRRNEQFF
TRBJ2-4 | TRBV5-4 | NA | NA | 15 | TGTGCCAGCAGCCTGGATGTGGGGGGTGAAAACATTCAGTACTTC | CASSLDVGGENIQYF
TRBJ1-2 | TRBV6-6 | NA | TRBD1 | 13 | TGTGCCAGCGGGGGGGACAGGGGCTCCGGCTACACCTTC | CASGGDRGSGYTF
TRBJ2-7 | TRBV6-6 | NA | TRBD2 | 15 | TGTGCCAGCAGTTACTCGAGGCAGGGGACTAGAGAGCAGTACTTC | CASSYSRQGTREQYF
TRBJ2-3 | TRBV11-3 | once | NA | 16 | TGTGCCAGCAGCTTATCGACTAGTTTGGGACCAGATACGCAGTATTTT | CASSLSTSLGPDTQYF
TRBJ2-7 | TRBV6-5 | NA | TRBD2 | 15 | TGTGCCAGCAGTCCCTGGGGTAGCGGGGGCAACGAGCAGTACTTC | CASSPWGSGGNEQYF
TRBJ2-7 | TRBV30 | few | TRBD2 | 11 | TGTGCCTGGAGTTGGGGGGGGGAGCAGTACTTC | CAWSWGGEQYF
TRBJ1-4 | TRBV24-1 | NA | NA | 15 | TGTGCCACCAGTGACTCCAGGGGCTTTGGTGAAAAACTGTTTTTT | CATSDSRGFGEKLFF
TRBJ2-5 | TRBV7-9 | once | NA | 14 | TGTGCCAGCAGCTTAGAGGAGTACCAAGAGACCCAGTACTTC | CASSLEEYQETQYF
TRBJ2-2 | TRBV25-1 | NA | NA | 15 | TGTGCCAGCAGTGCCCCTGAAGCGTACACCGGGGAGCTGTTTTTT | CASSAPEAYTGELFF
TRBJ2-4 | TRBV10-3 | NA | NA | 13 | TGTGCCATCAGTGAGTCACCTAGCGACATTCAGTACTTC | CAISESPSDIQYF
TRBJ1-1 | TRBV19 | NA | NA | 14 | TGTGCCAGTATCGCAGAGAGGGTTGGAACTGAAGCTTTCTTT | CASIAERVGTEAFF
TRBJ2-3 | TRBV2 | NA | TRBD2 | 16 | TGTGCCAGCAGTGAAGCGCTGGCGGGAGGGACAGATACGCAGTATTTT | CASSEALAGGTDTQYF
TRBJ2-7 | TRBV13 | NA | NA | 12 | TGTGCCAGCAGCCGGAGCTCCTACGAGCAGTACTTC | CASSRSSYEQYF
TRBJ1-1 | TRBV6-5 | NA | TRBD1 | 13 | TGTGCCAGCAGTTTGGGGGGACAGCTTGAAGCTTTCTTT | CASSLGGQLEAFF
TRBJ2-7 | TRBV6-2/TRBV6-3 | NA | TRBD2 | 16 | TGTGCCAGCAGCCCTGGACTAGCGGGGGGGCCCGGCGAGCAGTACTTC | CASSPGLAGGPGEQYF
TRBJ2-3 | TRBV7-8 | NA | NA | 15 | TGTGCCAGCATTGACCGGAGGGCGAGCCGAGATACGCAGTATTTT | CASIDRRASRDTQYF
TRBJ2-3 | TRBV6-5 | NA | NA | 16 | TGTGCCAGCAGTTACTCTTCCAGCGTCGGCACAGATACGCAGTATTTT | CASSYSSSVGTDTQYF
TRBJ2-1 | TRBV15 | NA | TRBD2 | 15 | TGTGCCACCAGCAGAAGACTAGCGGGACTCAATGAGCAGTTCTTC | CATSRRLAGLNEQFF
TRBJ1-2 | TRBV2 | NA | TRBD1 | 14 | TGTGCCAGCAGCGCAGGGGGTCGGAACTATGGCTACACCTTC | CASSAGGRNYGYTF
TRBJ1-6 | TRBV7-2 | NA | NA | 14 | TGTGCCAGCAGCTTTCGGACAGAAAATTCACCCCTCCACTTT | CASSFRTENSPLHF
TRBJ1-5 | TRBV6-2/TRBV6-3 | NA | NA | 15 | TGTGCCAGCAGTTACGACGGGGTTCCCAATCAGCCCCAGCATTTT | CASSYDGVPNQPQHF
TRBJ2-7 | TRBV7-2 | NA | NA | 15 | TGTGCCAGCAGCAAAAGGGGCGGAAACCTCTACGAGCAGTACTTC | CASSKRGGNLYEQYF
TRBJ1-4 | TRBV28 | NA | NA | 12 | TGTGCCAGCACCGCGGGGCAAGGAAAACTGTTTTTT | CASTAGQGKLFF
TRBJ1-2 | TRBV5-1 | NA | NA | 16 | TGCGCCAGCAGCTCCGGGGGGTCCTGGTCTAACTATGGCTACACCTTC | CASSSGGSWSNYGYTF
TRBJ1-2 | TRBV6-6 | NA | TRBD1 | 14 | TGTGCCAGCAGTTATCAAACAGGGGGCGAAGGCTACACCTTC | CASSYQTGGEGYTF
TRBJ1-5 | TRBV18 | once | NA | 14 | TGTGCCAGCTCGTCCGGGACACAAAATCAGCCCCAGCATTTT | CASSSGTQNQPQHF
TRBJ1-3 | TRBV25-1 | NA | NA | 15 | TGTGCCAGCAGCCGCACCGGGAGCTCTGGAAACACCATATATTTT | CASSRTGSSGNTIYF
TRBJ1-5 | TRBV5-1 | NA | NA | 13 | TGCGCCAGCAGCTTGGGTGACAGTCAGCCCCAGCATTTT | CASSLGDSQPQHF
TRBJ1-3 | TRBV2 | NA | TRBD1 | 15 | TGTGCCAGCAGTTACAGGGGGCAGTCTGGAAACACCATATATTTT | CASSYRGQSGNTIYF
TRBJ1-2 | TRBV5-6 | NA | TRBD1 | 13 | TGTGCCAGCAGTTCCCGGGACAGCTATGGCTACACCTTC | CASSSRDSYGYTF
TRBJ1-4 | TRBV12-3/TRBV12-4 | NA | NA | 12 | TGTGCCAGCAGCCAACGAGGTGAAAAACTGTTTTTT | CASSQRGEKLFF
TRBJ1-4 | TRBV20-1 | NA | NA | 11 | TGCAGTAGTCAGGTTAATGAAAAACTGTTTTTT | CSSQVNEKLFF
TRBJ1-5 | TRBV28 | NA | TRBD1 | 15 | TGTGCCAGCAACTCAGTCGGGACAGGCCTTAAGCCCCAGCATTTT | CASNSVGTGLKPQHF
TRBJ2-1 | TRBV29-1 | NA | NA | 11 | TGCAGCGTACAACGCCGGGATGAGCAGTTCTTC | CSVQRRDEQFF
TRBJ1-2 | TRBV7-8 | NA | TRBD1 | 18 | TGTGCCAGCAGCTTAAGACGCCAGGGGGCGCAGGAGGACTATGGCTACACCTTC | CASSLRRQGAQEDYGYTF